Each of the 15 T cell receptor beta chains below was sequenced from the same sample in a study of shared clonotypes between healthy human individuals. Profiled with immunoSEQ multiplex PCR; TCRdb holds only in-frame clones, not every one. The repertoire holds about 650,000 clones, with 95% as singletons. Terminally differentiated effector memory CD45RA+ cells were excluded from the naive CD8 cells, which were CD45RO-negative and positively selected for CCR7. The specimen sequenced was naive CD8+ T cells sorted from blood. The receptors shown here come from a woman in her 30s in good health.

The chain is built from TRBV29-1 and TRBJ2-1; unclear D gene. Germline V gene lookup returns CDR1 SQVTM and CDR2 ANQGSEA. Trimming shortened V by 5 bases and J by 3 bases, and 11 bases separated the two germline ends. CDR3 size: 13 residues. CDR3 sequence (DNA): TGCAGCGTTCAAGGAACGATCTACAATGAGCAGTTCTTC. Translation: CSVQGTIYNEQFF.

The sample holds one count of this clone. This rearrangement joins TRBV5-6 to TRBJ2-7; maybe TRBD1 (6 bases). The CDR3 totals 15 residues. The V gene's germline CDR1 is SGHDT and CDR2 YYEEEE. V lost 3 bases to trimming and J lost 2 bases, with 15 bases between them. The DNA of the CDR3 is TGTGCCAGCAGCTACGGACAGACGCTGACCTACGAGCAGTACTTC. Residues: CASSYGQTLTYEQYF.

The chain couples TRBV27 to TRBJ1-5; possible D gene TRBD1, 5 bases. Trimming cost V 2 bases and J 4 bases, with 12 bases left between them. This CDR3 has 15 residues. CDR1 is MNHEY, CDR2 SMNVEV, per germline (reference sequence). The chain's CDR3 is CASSLVPGANQPQHF. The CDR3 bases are TGTGCCAGCAGTTTAGTCCCCGGGGCGAATCAGCCCCAGCATTTT.

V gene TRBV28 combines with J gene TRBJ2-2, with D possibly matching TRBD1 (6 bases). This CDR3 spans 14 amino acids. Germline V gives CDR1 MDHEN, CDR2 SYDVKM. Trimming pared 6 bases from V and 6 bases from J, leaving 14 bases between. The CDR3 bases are TGTGCCAGCAGCCATGGACAGCCGGCCGGGGAGCTGTTTTTT. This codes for CASSHGQPAGELFF. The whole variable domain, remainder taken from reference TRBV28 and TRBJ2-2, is DVKVTQSSRYLVKRTGEKVFLECVQDMDHENMFWYRQDPGLGLRLIYFSYDVKMKEKGDIPEGYSVSREKKERFSLILESASTNQTSMYLCASSHGQPAGELFFGEGSRLTVL.

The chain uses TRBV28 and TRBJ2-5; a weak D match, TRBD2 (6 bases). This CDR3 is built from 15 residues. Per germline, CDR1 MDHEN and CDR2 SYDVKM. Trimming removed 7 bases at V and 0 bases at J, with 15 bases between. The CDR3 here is CASTSGWDYQETQYF. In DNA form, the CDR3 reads TGTGCCAGCACCTCCGGGTGGGACTACCAAGAGACCCAGTACTTC.

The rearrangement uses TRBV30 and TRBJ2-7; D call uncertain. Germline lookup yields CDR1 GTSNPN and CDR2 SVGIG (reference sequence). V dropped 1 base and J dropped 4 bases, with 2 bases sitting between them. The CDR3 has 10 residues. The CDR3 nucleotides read TGTGCCTGGAGTGGGTACGAGCAGTACTTC. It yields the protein CAWSGYEQYF.

The CDR3 region has the DNA TGTGCCAGCAGCGCGGGGACAGTCCCAAATCAGCCCCAGCATTTT. Its protein is CASSAGTVPNQPQHF. This chain links TRBV9 with TRBJ1-5; 7 bases agree with TRBD1. The V gene end was trimmed by 3 bases and the J gene end by 4 bases; junction bases not matched to a gene: 7. The CDR3 spans 15 residues. From germline, CDR1 is SGDLS and CDR2 YYNGEE.

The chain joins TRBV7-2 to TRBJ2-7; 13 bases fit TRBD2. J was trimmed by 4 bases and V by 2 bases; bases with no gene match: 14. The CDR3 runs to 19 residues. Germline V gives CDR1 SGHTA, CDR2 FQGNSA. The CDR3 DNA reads TGTGCCAGCAGCTTACGGGGGTGGTCGGGACTAGCGGGAAGTTACGAGCAGTACTTC. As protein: CASSLRGWSGLAGSYEQYF.

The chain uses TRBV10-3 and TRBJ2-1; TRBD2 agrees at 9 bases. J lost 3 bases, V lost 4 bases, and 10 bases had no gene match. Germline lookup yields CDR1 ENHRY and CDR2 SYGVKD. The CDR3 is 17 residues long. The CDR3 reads CAISGSGLAGDYNEQFF. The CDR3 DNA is TGTGCCATCAGTGGAAGTGGGTTAGCGGGAGACTACAATGAGCAGTTCTTC.

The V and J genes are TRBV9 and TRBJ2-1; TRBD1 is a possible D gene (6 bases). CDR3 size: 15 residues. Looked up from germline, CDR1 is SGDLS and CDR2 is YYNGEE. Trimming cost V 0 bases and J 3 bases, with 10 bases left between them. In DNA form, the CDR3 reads TGTGCCAGCAGCGTAGGGGACACCAACTACAATGAGCAGTTCTTC. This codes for CASSVGDTNYNEQFF.

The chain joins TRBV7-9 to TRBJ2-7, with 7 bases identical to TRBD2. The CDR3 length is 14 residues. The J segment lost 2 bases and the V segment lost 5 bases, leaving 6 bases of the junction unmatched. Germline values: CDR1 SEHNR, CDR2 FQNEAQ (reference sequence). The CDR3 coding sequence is TGTGCCAGCAGCCCGACGGGACTAACCTACGAGCAGTACTTC. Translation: CASSPTGLTYEQYF.

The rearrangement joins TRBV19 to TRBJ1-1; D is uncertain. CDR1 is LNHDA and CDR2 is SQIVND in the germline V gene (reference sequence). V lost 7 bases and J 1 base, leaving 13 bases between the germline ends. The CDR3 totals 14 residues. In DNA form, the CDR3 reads TGTGCCAGTACCCCGTGGGGATCGAACACTGAAGCTTTCTTT. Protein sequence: CASTPWGSNTEAFF.

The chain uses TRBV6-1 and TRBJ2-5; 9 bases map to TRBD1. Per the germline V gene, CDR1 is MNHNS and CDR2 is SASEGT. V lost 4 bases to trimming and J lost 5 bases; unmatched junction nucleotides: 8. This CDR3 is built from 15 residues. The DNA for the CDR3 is TGTGCCAGCAGTGGGGGACAGGGAATCGGGGAGACCCAGTACTTC. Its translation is CASSGGQGIGETQYF.

The CDR3 is CASSQEEKVYEQYF. CDR3 sequence (DNA): TGCGCCAGCAGCCAAGAGGAAAAGGTCTACGAGCAGTACTTC. This chain uses TRBV4-1 with TRBJ2-7, with D hard to call. This CDR3 region has 14 residues. CDR1 and CDR2 from the germline V gene are MGHRA and YSYEKL. V was clipped by 0 bases and J by 3 bases, with 9 bases between them.

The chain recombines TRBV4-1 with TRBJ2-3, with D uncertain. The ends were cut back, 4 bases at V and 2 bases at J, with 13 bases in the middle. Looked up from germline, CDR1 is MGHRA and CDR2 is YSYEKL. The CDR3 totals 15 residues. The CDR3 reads CASSPSPGYTDTQYF. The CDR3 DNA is TGCGCCAGCAGCCCATCCCCAGGATACACAGATACGCAGTATTTT.